These 26 T cell receptor beta chains were all obtained from the same sample, sequenced in a study of long-term antiretroviral therapy in people with HIV. Running of the v3.0 immunoSEQ assay took place at survey level. Here immunoSEQ multiplex PCR was the method, and the copy in TCRdb shows in-frame clones only, minus some. The top ten clones hold approximately 6% of a sample with about 24,000 clones, more than 75% of them seen once. This specimen consisted of unsorted PBMCs, obtained 4.4 years after starting antiretroviral therapy. The receptors come from a man aged 25 to 45 with HIV.

This clone was counted between two and nine times. The rearrangement links TRBV9 to TRBJ2-7, with TRBD1 matching over 9 bases. V shed 3 bases and J 2 bases; nucleotides not matched to a gene: 3. The CDR3 runs to 14 residues. Looked up from germline, CDR1 is SGDLS and CDR2 is YYNGEE. The CDR3 DNA sequence: TGTGCCAGCAGCGCGGGACAGGGACCCTACGAGCAGTACTTC. The encoded protein is CASSAGQGPYEQYF.

The J gene is TRBJ1-4, the V gene TRBV5-6, with a weak D call TRBD1 (6 bases). V was trimmed by 0 bases and J by 6 bases, leaving 12 bases between them. CDR1 and CDR2 from the germline V gene are SGHDT and YYEEEE. CDR3 length: 15 amino acids. The CDR3 DNA sequence: TGTGCCAGCAGCTTGGCCTGGTCAGGGGATGAAAAACTGTTTTTT. Protein: CASSLAWSGDEKLFF.

This chain uses TRBV2 with TRBJ2-7; tentatively, D is TRBD2 (7 bases). Germline assignment: CDR1 SNHLY and CDR2 FYNNEI. CDR3 length: 16 residues. Deletions cut 3 bases from V and 6 bases from J, with 21 bases between. The CDR3 bases are TGTGCCAGCAGTGACGGGCGGGGGCGGCCCTGGGGCGAGCAGTACTTC. The encoded protein is CASSDGRGRPWGEQYF.

This clone was seen a handful of times. The chain recombines TRBV11-3 with TRBJ2-1; 15 bases agree with TRBD2. From germline, CDR1 is SGHNT and CDR2 YENEEA. V gave up 1 base and J gave up 8 bases; unmatched junction bases: 6. The CDR3 is 17 amino acids. CDR3 sequence: CASSLALGLAGGHEQFF. The DNA for the CDR3 is TGTGCCAGCAGCTTAGCCCTTGGACTAGCGGGAGGGCATGAGCAGTTCTTC.

This chain connects TRBV19 to TRBJ2-7, with TRBD2 identical over 8 bases. The CDR3 spans 12 residues. In germline, CDR1 is LNHDA, CDR2 SQIVND (reference sequence). J gave up 7 bases and V 5 bases, and 4 bases lay outside the gene matches. CDR3 in amino acids: CASSPGGEEQYF. The CDR3 DNA sequence: TGTGCCAGTAGTCCGGGGGGGGAGGAGCAGTACTTC.

The CDR3 spells CASSQGSGYGYTF. In DNA, the CDR3 is TGCGCCAGCAGCCAGGGGAGCGGCTATGGCTACACCTTC. The V and J genes are TRBV4-1 and TRBJ1-2, with unresolved D. CDR1 MGHRA and CDR2 YSYEKL come from the germline V gene. V was cut by 3 bases and J by 4 bases, with 9 bases left in between. The CDR3 extends over 13 amino acids.

The J gene is TRBJ1-4, the V gene TRBV6-4, with D possibly matching TRBD1 (5 bases). The V gene lost 6 bases and the J gene lost 8 bases, with 13 bases spanning the gap. In germline, CDR1 is MRHNA, CDR2 SNTAGT. The CDR3 is 13 amino acids. The CDR3 is CASSASRDEKLFF. The CDR3 DNA is TGTGCCAGCAGCGCTTCCCGGGACGAAAAACTGTTTTTT.

The genes are TRBV5-1 and TRBJ2-5; TRBD2 might be the D (5 bases). Trimming removed 4 bases at V and 0 bases at J, with 13 bases between. This CDR3 is built from 15 residues. Germline V lookup: CDR1 SGHRS, CDR2 YFSETQ. In DNA, the CDR3 is TGCGCCAGCAGCGCGTTCCCGGGATACCAAGAGACCCAGTACTTC. Amino acids: CASSAFPGYQETQYF. The complete variable domain, with remaining parts taken from reference TRBV5-1 and TRBJ2-5, reads KAGVTQTPRYLIKTRGQQVTLSCSPISGHRSVSWYQQTPGQGLQFLFEYFSETQRNKGNFPGRFSGRQFSNSRSEMNVSTLELGDSALYLCASSAFPGYQETQYFGPGTRLLVL.

Only a few counts were recorded for this clone. The chain uses TRBV4-2 and TRBJ1-2, with a weak D call TRBD1 (5 bases). There are 19 residues in the CDR3. Trimming left V 1 base short and J 0 bases short, with 21 bases between. Per the germline V gene, CDR1 is LGHNA and CDR2 is YNFKEQ. The CDR3 here is CASSQVSRGLEGANYGYTF. CDR3 in DNA: TGTGCCAGCAGCCAAGTTAGTAGGGGTCTGGAAGGAGCTAACTATGGCTACACCTTC.

The chain is built from TRBV5-1 and TRBJ1-2; TRBD1 aligns across 8 bases. With V trimmed by 4 bases and J by 8 bases, 10 bases remained unmatched. CDR1 SGHRS and CDR2 YFSETQ come from the germline V gene. The length of the CDR3 is 14 residues. This chain's CDR3 is CASSRAATGDGYTF. DNA for the CDR3: TGCGCCAGCAGCCGAGCCGCGACAGGGGACGGCTACACCTTC. Supplemented by reference TRBV5-1 and TRBJ1-2, the full variable domain reads KAGVTQTPRYLIKTRGQQVTLSCSPISGHRSVSWYQQTPGQGLQFLFEYFSETQRNKGNFPGRFSGRQFSNSRSEMNVSTLELGDSALYLCASSRAATGDGYTFGSGTRLTVV.

V is TRBV28 and J is TRBJ2-7, with a tentative D call TRBD2 (5 bases). Germline lookup yields CDR1 MDHEN and CDR2 SYDVKM. Trimming shortened V by 4 bases and J by 4 bases, and 14 bases separated the two germline ends. The length of the CDR3 is 14 residues. This chain's CDR3 is CASSWTQQVYEQYF. The CDR3 coding sequence is TGTGCCAGCAGTTGGACTCAGCAGGTTTACGAGCAGTACTTC. Supplemented by reference TRBV28 and TRBJ2-7, the full variable domain reads DVKVTQSSRYLVKRTGEKVFLECVQDMDHENMFWYRQDPGLGLRLIYFSYDVKMKEKGDIPEGYSVSREKKERFSLILESASTNQTSMYLCASSWTQQVYEQYFGPGTRLTVT.

The chain carries TRBV10-3 and TRBJ1-2; D ambiguous. Germline V gene sequence: CDR1 ENHRY, CDR2 SYGVKD. The CDR3 consists of 16 residues. Trimming removed 3 bases at V and 5 bases at J, with 19 bases between. CDR3 region: CAISETLVVGAYGYTF. As DNA, the CDR3 is TGTGCCATCAGTGAAACCTTAGTCGTTGGCGCTTATGGCTACACCTTC.

This clone has only a few counts. The V and J genes are TRBV7-9 and TRBJ1-2; D call uncertain. V lost 2 bases, J lost 8 bases, and 6 bases lay in between. The CDR3 contains 11 residues. From germline, CDR1 is SEHNR and CDR2 FQNEAQ (reference sequence). The DNA of the CDR3 is TGTGCCAGCAGCTTACTCAGGGGCTACACCTTC. Translation: CASSLLRGYTF.

The rearrangement joins TRBV6-1 to TRBJ1-2; 8 nucleotides line up with TRBD1. The germline gives CDR1 MNHNS, CDR2 SASEGT. This CDR3 is built from 13 residues. J lost 8 bases, V lost 3 bases, and 5 bases had no gene match. CDR3 in amino acids: CASSEQGASGYTF. The DNA for the CDR3 is TGTGCCAGCAGTGAGCAGGGGGCGAGCGGCTACACCTTC.

This clone was recorded once. This rearrangement joins TRBV9 to TRBJ1-3; TRBD1 matches at 7 bases. Looked up from germline, CDR1 is SGDLS and CDR2 is YYNGEE. The CDR3 length is 17 residues. The V and J ends lost 4 bases and 0 bases, in that order; junction bases with no gene match: 10. The CDR3 region has the DNA TGTGCCAGCAGCAACCCCCCCTCAGGGGGCTCTGGAAACACCATATATTTT. Residues: CASSNPPSGGSGNTIYF.

The chain combines TRBV11-2 with TRBJ2-7, with TRBD2 identical over 7 bases. V lost 1 base, J lost 6 bases, and 0 bases stayed unmatched. Germline V CDR1 and CDR2: SGHAT, FQNNGV. This CDR3 contains 12 residues. The CDR3 DNA follows: TGTGCCAGCAGCTTAGGGGGGGGCGAGCAGTACTTC. This encodes CASSLGGGEQYF.

CDR3 protein: CASSLDRGLTYGYTF. CDR3 DNA: TGTGCCAGCAGTTTAGACAGGGGTCTGACCTATGGCTACACCTTC. This chain links TRBV28 with TRBJ1-2; TRBD1 matches at 8 bases. V shed 2 bases, J shed 4 bases, and the junction held 6 bases outside the gene matches. From germline, CDR1 is MDHEN and CDR2 SYDVKM. The CDR3 consists of 15 residues.

This chain links TRBV27 with TRBJ1-4; no reliable D call. Germline loops: CDR1 MNHEY, CDR2 SMNVEV (reference sequence). The CDR3 extends over 15 amino acids. V was trimmed by 0 bases and J by 6 bases, leaving 11 bases between them. This CDR3 is CASSLSVRWDEKLFF. The CDR3 DNA reads TGTGCCAGCAGTTTATCGGTCAGGTGGGATGAAAAACTGTTTTTT.

This clone has only a few counts. V gene TRBV19 combines with J gene TRBJ1-1; maybe TRBD1 (6 bases). This CDR3 region has 15 residues. Trimming removed 5 bases from V and 6 bases from J, with 19 bases in between. Germline lookup yields CDR1 LNHDA and CDR2 SQIVND (reference sequence). CDR3 DNA sequence: TGTGCCAGTAGTGACGACAGGAACCGCAGGGCTGAAGCTTTCTTT. Amino acid sequence: CASSDDRNRRAEAFF.

This clone was detected once. V is TRBV7-2 and J is TRBJ2-1, with 9 bases lining up with TRBD2. The CDR3 sequence is 17 residues long. V shed 5 bases, J shed 1 base, and the junction held 9 bases outside the gene matches. The V gene's germline CDR1 is SGHTA and CDR2 FQGNSA. The CDR3 here is CASSRGSGSKSYNEQFF. As DNA, the CDR3 is TGTGCCAGCAGCCGGGGTAGCGGGAGTAAGTCCTACAATGAGCAGTTCTTC.

V gene TRBV7-2 combines with J gene TRBJ2-1; 12 positions match TRBD2. From germline, CDR1 is SGHTA and CDR2 FQGNSA. This CDR3 comprises 17 residues. V lost 4 bases, J lost 4 bases, and 8 bases stayed unmatched. CDR3 coding DNA: TGTGCCAGCAGCTCCTCCGGGACTAGCGGGTCTTACAATGAGCAGTTCTTC. Protein: CASSSSGTSGSYNEQFF. Together with reference TRBV7-2 and TRBJ2-1, the CDR3 gives the full variable domain: GAGVSQSPSNKVTEKGKDVELRCDPISGHTALYWYRQSLGQGLEFLIYFQGNSAPDKSGLPSDRFSAERTGGSVSTLTIQRTQQEDSAVYLCASSSSGTSGSYNEQFFGPGTRLTVL.

V gene TRBV5-1 combines with J gene TRBJ1-2; tentatively, D is TRBD1 (5 bases). V was pared by 3 bases and J by 5 bases, with 11 bases between. The CDR3 has 13 amino acids. Per germline, CDR1 SGHRS and CDR2 YFSETQ. CDR3 DNA: TGCGCCAGCAGCTCCCAGGGCGGGTATGGCTACACCTTC. Its protein product is CASSSQGGYGYTF.

The gene calls are TRBV27 and TRBJ2-7; D may be TRBD1 or TRBD2 (7 bases each). V dropped 3 bases and J dropped 7 bases, with 19 bases sitting between them. This CDR3 spans 15 amino acids. Germline lookup yields CDR1 MNHEY and CDR2 SMNVEV (reference sequence). CDR3 DNA sequence: TGTGCCAGCAGTTTCCCCGGGGCAGGGGGGGTAGAGCAGTACTTC. The encoded protein is CASSFPGAGGVEQYF.

The chain links TRBV10-1 to TRBJ2-7; perhaps TRBD2 as D (6 bases). Germline lookup yields CDR1 WNHNN and CDR2 SYGVQD (reference sequence). CDR3 size: 14 residues. V was trimmed by 0 bases and J by 3 bases, leaving 9 bases between them. The CDR3 DNA is TGCGCCAGCAGTGAGTCGATCGGGGGCTACGAGCAGTACTTC. Translation: CASSESIGGYEQYF.

This clone was picked up one time. The genes are TRBV7-6 and TRBJ1-1; weak D call: TRBD1 (5 bases). The CDR3 spans 19 residues. V lost 1 base and J lost 0, with 21 bases in between. Germline loops: CDR1 SGHVS, CDR2 FNYEAQ. The CDR3 nucleotides are TGTGCCAGCAGCTTAGGGGGACTTACGATCAATTGGATGAACACTGAAGCTTTCTTT. This codes for CASSLGGLTINWMNTEAFF.

This chain connects TRBV6-1 to TRBJ2-4, with 7 positions matching TRBD1. The CDR3 totals 13 residues. The germline gives CDR1 MNHNS, CDR2 SASEGT. The J segment lost 5 bases and the V segment lost 6 bases, leaving 4 bases of the junction unmatched. CDR3 in DNA: TGTGCCAGCAGCTGGGACAGTCAAAACATTCAGTACTTC. Protein sequence: CASSWDSQNIQYF.